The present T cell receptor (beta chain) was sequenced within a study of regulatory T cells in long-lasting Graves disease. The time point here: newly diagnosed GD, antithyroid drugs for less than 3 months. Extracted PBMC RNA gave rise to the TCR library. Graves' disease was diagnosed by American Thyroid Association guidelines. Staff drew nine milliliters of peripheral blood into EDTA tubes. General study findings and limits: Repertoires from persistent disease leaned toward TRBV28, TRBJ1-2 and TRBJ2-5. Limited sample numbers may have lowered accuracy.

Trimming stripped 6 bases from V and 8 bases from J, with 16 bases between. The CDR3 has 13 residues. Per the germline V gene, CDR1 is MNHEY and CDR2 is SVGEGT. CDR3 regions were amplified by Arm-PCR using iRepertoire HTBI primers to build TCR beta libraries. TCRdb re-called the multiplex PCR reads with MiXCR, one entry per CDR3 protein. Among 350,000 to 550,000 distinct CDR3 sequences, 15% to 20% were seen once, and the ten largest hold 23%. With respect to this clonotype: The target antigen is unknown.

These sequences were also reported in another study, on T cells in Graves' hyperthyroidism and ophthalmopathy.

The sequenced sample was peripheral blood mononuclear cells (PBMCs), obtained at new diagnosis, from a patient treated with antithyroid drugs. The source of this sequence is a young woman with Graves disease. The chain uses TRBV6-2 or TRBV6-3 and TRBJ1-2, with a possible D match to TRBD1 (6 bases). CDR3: CASRETGAPGYTF. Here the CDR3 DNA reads TGTGCCAGCAGGGAGACAGGCGCCCCCGGCTACACCTTC.